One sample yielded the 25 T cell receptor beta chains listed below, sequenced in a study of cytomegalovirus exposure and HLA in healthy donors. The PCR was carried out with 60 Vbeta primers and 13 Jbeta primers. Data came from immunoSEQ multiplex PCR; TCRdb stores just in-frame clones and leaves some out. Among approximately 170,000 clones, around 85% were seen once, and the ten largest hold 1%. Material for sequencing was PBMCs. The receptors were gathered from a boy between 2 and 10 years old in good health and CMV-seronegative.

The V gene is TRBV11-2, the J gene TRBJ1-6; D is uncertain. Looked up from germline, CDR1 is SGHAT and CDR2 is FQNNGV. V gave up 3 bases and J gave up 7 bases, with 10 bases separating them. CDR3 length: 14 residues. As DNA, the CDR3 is TGTGCCAGCAGCTTTACCGGGGAAAATTCACCCCTCCACTTT. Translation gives CASSFTGENSPLHF.

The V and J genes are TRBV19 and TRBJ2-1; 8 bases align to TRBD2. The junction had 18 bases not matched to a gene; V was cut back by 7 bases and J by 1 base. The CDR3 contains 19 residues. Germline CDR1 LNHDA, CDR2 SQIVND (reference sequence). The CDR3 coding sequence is TGTGCCAGTAAACCCGATACCTGGGCGAGCGGGAGTTCCTACAATGAGCAGTTCTTC. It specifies CASKPDTWASGSSYNEQFF.

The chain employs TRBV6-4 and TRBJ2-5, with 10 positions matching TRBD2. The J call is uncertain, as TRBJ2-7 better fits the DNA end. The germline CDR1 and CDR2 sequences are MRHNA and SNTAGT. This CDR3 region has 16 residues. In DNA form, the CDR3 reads TGTGCCAGCAGTGACTTAGGGCTAGCGGGAGACCACGAGCAGTACTTC. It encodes CASSDLGLAGDHEQYF.

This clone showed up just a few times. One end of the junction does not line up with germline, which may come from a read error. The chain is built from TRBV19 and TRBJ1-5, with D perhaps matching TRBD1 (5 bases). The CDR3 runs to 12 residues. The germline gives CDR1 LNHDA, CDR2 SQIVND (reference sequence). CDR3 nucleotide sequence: TGTGCCAGTAGTATAGAAAAGACAGCCGCTGCATTT. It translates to CASSIEKTAAAF. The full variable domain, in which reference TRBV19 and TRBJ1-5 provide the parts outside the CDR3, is DGGITQSPKYLFRKEGQNVTLSCEQNLNHDAMYWYRQDPGQGLRLIYYSQIVNDFQKGDIAEGYSVSREKKESFPLTVTSAQKNPTAFYLCASSIEKTAAAFGDGTRLSIL.

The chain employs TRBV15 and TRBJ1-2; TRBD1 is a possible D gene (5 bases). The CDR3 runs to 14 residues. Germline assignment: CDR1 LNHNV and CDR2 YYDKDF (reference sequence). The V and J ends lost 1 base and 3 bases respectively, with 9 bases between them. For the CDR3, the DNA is TGTGCCACCAGCAGAGCGGGAGGGGACTATGGCTACACCTTC. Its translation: CATSRAGGDYGYTF.

The CDR3 region has the DNA TGTGCCAGCAGTTCCATCTCCCCAGGATCAGATACGCAGTATTTT. Its protein is CASSSISPGSDTQYF. The chain recombines TRBV28 with TRBJ2-3; D remains ambiguous. The CDR3 is 15 residues long. The germline CDR1 and CDR2 sequences are MDHEN and SYDVKM. V lost 4 bases, J lost 4 bases, and 15 bases lay in between.

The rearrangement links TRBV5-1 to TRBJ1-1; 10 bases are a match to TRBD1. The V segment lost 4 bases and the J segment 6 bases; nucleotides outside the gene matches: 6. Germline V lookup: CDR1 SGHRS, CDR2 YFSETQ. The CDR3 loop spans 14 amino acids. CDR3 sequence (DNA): TGCGCCAGCAGCGGAACCGGGACAGGGGCTGAAGCTTTCTTT. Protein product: CASSGTGTGAEAFF.

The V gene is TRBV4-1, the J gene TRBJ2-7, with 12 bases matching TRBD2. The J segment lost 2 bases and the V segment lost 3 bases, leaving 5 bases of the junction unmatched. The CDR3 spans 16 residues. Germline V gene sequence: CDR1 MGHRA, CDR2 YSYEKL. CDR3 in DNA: TGCGCCAGCAGCCACTTGACTAGCGGGAGTACCTACGAGCAGTACTTC. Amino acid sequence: CASSHLTSGSTYEQYF.

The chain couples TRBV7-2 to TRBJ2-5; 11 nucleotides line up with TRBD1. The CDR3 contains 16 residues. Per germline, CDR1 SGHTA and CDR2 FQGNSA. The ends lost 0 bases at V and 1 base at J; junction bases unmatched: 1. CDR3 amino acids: CASSLAGTGGQETQYF. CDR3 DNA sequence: TGTGCCAGCAGCTTAGCCGGGACAGGGGGCCAAGAGACCCAGTACTTC.

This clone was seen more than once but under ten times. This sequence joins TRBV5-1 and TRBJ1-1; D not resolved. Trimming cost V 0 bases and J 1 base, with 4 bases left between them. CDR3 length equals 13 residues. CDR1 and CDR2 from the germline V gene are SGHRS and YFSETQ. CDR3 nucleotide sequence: TGCGCCAGCAGCTTGGGAGCGAACACTGAAGCTTTCTTT. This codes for CASSLGANTEAFF.

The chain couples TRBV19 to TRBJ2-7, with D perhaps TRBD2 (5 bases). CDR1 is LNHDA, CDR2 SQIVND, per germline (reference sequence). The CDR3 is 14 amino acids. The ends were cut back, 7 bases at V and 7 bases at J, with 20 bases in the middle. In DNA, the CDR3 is TGTGCCAGTACCCATGAATGGGGTAGAGGGGAGCAGTACTTC. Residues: CASTHEWGRGEQYF.

The CDR3 here is CASSYPKGRGQAEAFF. The CDR3 nucleotides read TGTGCCAGCAGTTACCCGAAGGGGAGGGGTCAGGCTGAAGCTTTCTTT. The chain links TRBV6-6 to TRBJ1-1, with D possibly TRBD1 on 5 matching bases. V lost 2 bases and J 6 bases, leaving 19 bases between the germline ends. The CDR3 is 16 amino acids. The germline V gene encodes CDR1 MNHNY and CDR2 SVGAGI (reference sequence).

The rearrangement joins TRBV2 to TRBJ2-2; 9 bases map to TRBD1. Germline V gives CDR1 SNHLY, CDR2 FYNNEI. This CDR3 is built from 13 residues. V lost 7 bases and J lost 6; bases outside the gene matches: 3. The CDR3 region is CASTDRGSGELFF. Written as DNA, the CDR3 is TGTGCCAGCACGGACAGGGGATCCGGGGAGCTGTTTTTT.

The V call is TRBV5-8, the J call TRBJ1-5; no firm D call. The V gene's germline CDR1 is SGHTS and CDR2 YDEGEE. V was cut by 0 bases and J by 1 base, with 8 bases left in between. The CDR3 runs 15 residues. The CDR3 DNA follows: TGTGCCAGCAGCTTGGAACTCCCAAGCAATCAGCCCCAGCATTTT. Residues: CASSLELPSNQPQHF.

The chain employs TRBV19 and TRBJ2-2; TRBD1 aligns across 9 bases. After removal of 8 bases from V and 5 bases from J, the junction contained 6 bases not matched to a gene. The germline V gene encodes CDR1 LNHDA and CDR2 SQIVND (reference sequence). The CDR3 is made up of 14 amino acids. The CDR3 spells CASSDRGMTGELFF. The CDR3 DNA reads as TGTGCCAGTTCTGACAGGGGGATGACCGGGGAGCTGTTTTTT.

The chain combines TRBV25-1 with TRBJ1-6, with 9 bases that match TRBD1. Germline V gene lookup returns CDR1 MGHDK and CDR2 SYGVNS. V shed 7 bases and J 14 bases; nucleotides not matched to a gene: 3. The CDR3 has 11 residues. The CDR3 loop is CASNDRGTLHF. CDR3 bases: TGTGCCAGCAACGACAGGGGGACCCTCCACTTT.

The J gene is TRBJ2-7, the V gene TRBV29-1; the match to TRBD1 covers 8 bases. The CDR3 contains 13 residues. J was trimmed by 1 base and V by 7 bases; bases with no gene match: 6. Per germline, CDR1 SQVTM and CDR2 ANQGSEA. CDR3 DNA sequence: TGCAGCGCTATGGACAGGGCATCCTACGAGCAGTACTTC. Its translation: CSAMDRASYEQYF.

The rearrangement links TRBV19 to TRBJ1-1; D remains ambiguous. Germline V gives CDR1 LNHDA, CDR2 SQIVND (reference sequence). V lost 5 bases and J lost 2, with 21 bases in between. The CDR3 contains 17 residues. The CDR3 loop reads CASSGRREGGVNTEAFF. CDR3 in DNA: TGTGCCAGTAGTGGTCGTCGGGAAGGTGGGGTAAACACTGAAGCTTTCTTT.

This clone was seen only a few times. CDR3 sequence: CASSPPQGHYGYTF. In nucleotides, the CDR3 is TGTGCCAGCAGCCCACCCCAGGGCCACTATGGCTACACCTTC. J is TRBJ1-2 and V is TRBV7-9, with D maybe TRBD1 (5 bases). V lost 5 bases to trimming and J lost 3 bases, with 13 bases between them. The CDR3 is 14 amino acids. Germline V gene lookup returns CDR1 SEHNR and CDR2 FQNEAQ (reference sequence).

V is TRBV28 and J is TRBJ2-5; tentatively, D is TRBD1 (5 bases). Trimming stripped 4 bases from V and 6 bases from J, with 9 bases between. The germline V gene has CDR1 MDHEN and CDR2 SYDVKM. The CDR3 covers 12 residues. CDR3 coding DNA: TGTGCCAGCAGTTCAGGGCTGAAGACCCAGTACTTC. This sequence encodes CASSSGLKTQYF.

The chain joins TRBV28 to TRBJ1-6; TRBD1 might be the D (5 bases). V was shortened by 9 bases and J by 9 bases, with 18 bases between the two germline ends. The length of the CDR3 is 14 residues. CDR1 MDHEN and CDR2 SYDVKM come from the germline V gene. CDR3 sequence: CASGFREMGSPLHF. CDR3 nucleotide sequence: TGTGCCAGTGGTTTCAGGGAAATGGGTTCACCCCTCCACTTT.

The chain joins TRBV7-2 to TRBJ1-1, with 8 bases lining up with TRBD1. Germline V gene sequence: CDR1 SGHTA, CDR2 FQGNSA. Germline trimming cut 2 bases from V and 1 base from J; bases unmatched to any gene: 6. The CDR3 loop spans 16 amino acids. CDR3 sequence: CASSLRRGRGNTEAFF. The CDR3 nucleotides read TGTGCCAGCAGCTTACGCAGGGGGCGCGGGAACACTGAAGCTTTCTTT.

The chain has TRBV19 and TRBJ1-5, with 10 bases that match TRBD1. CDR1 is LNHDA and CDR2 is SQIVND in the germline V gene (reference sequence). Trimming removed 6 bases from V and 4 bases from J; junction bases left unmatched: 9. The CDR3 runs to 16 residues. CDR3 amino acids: CASRTTGTGENQPQHF. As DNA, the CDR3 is TGTGCCAGTAGGACGACCGGGACAGGGGAAAATCAGCCCCAGCATTTT.

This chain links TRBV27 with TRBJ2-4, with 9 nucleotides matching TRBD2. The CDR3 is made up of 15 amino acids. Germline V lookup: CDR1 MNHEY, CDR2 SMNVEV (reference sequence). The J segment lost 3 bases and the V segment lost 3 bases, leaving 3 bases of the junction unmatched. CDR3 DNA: TGTGCCAGCAGTTTCCCGCGGGAGGGCAAAAACATTCAGTACTTC. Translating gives CASSFPREGKNIQYF.

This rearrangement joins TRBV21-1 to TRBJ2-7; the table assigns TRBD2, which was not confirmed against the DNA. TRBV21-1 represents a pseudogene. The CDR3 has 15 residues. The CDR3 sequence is CASSHAGTPAYEQYV. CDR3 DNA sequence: TGTGCCAGCAGCCACGCGGGGACTCCTGCCTACGAGCAGTACGTC.